This entry describes one TCR beta chain. One end of the junction varies from germline; a read error may be responsible. This entry belongs to a study of cytomegalovirus exposure and HLA in healthy donors. The CDR3 has 14 amino acids. From germline, CDR1 is GTSNPN and CDR2 SVGIG (reference sequence). With 60 Vbeta and 13 Jbeta primers, the PCR was carried out. Clones were sequenced by immunoSEQ multiplex PCR, and TCRdb holds only the in-frame ones, with some missing. The table lists 150,000 to 200,000 clones, 70% of them singletons. The gene calls are TRBV30 and TRBJ2-3; 11 bases fit TRBD2. This TCR came from a man aged 18 to 35 in good health and CMV-seropositive. Source material: PBMCs. DNA of the CDR3: TGTGCCAGGAGGGGACTAGCGGACACAGATACGCAGTATTTT. Residues: CARRGLADTDTQYF.